What follows is one T cell receptor (beta chain) and its context. Its antigen is undetermined. Per germline, CDR1 LGHNA and CDR2 YSLEER. The V and J ends lost 0 bases and 0 bases, in that order; junction bases with no gene match: 7. The CDR3 loop spans 18 amino acids. This entry comes from a study of cytomegalovirus exposure and HLA in healthy donors. General study findings and limits: With further analysis later on, most CMV-associated TCR beta chains appeared HLA-restricted. Judged likely to be a sequencing artifact was a cluster of highly shared sequence variants.

Researchers ran the PCR with 60 Vbeta and 13 Jbeta primers. The data were produced by immunoSEQ multiplex PCR, yet TCRdb's version contains in-frame clones alone and is incomplete. There are some 78,000 clones in the sample; 72% occur only once, and over 8.5% lies in the top ten. Sample: PBMCs. The origin of this receptor is a woman in her thirties or forties in good health and CMV-seropositive. This chain joins TRBV4-3 and TRBJ2-3; 9 bases agree with TRBD2. The CDR3 DNA is TGCGCCAGCAGCCAAGACCCCACTAGCGGGCCGAGCACAGATACGCAGTATTTT. Translation gives CASSQDPTSGPSTDTQYF.